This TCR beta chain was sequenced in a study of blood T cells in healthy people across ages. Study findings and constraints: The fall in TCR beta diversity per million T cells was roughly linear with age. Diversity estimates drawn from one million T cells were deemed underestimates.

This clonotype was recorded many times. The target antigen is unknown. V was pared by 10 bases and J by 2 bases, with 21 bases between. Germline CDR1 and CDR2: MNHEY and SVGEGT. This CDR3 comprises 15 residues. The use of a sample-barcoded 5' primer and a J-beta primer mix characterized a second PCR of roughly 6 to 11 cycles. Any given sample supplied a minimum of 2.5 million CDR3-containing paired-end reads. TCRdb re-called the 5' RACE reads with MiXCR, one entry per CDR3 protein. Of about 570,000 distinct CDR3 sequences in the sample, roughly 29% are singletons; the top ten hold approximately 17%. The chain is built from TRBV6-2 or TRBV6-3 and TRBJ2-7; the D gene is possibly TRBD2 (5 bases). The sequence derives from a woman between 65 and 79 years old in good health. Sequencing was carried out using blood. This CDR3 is CATSPGVHPPYEQYF. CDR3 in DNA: TGTGCCACCTCGCCCGGGGTGCATCCCCCCTACGAGCAGTACTTC.